One sample yielded the 21 T cell receptor beta chains listed below, sequenced in a study of T cells in Graves' hyperthyroidism and ophthalmopathy (dated by TCRdb to the late 2010s). The library was built by means of multiplex PCR. Sequenced on an Illumina HiSeq 2000. The TCR beta CDR3 regions were amplified from RNA transcripts. For the first round of RT-PCR on the TCR CDR3, the HTBI primer set was used together with the Qiagen OneStep RT-PCR kit. Through fastp at Q25 and MiXCR, TCRdb rebuilt clones from the public reads, retaining in-frame beta chains. Rows matching on CDR3 protein sequence are summarized as one entry with the most common DNA and genes. The sample table lists hundreds of thousands of distinct CDR3 sequences, around 21% of them with a count of one. 34% of the sample comes from the top ten. Sequences were obtained from blood. The receptors shown here come from a man aged 30 to 39 with Graves' ophthalmopathy.

This clonotype was counted many times. The genes are TRBV3-1 and TRBJ2-7; 11 bases are shared with TRBD2. Germline loops: CDR1 LGHDT, CDR2 YNNKEL (reference sequence). The CDR3 is 15 residues long. V lost 2 bases and J lost 3; bases outside the gene matches: 3. CDR3: CASSQPTSGSYEQYF. The CDR3 DNA is TGTGCCAGCAGCCAACCTACTAGCGGGAGCTACGAGCAGTACTTC.

The chain recombines TRBV12-3 or TRBV12-4 with TRBJ2-1, with TRBD2 matching 10 bases. This CDR3 has 16 residues. The V gene end was trimmed by 6 bases and the J gene end by 0 bases; junction bases not matched to a gene: 5. The CDR3 sequence: CASSKAGGSSYNEQFF. In DNA form, the CDR3 reads TGTGCCAGCAGCAAAGCGGGAGGGAGCTCCTACAATGAGCAGTTCTTC.

The rearrangement uses TRBV6-2 or TRBV6-3 and TRBJ2-7, with TRBD1 identical over 8 bases. Germline values: CDR1 MNHEY, CDR2 SVGEGT. Trimming took 2 bases from V and 3 from J; bases not matched to a gene: 3. The CDR3 is 14 amino acids. The CDR3 bases are TGTGCCAGCAGTTACCGGACAGGGATCTACGAGCAGTACTTC. Translation: CASSYRTGIYEQYF.

There are many counts of this clonotype. The chain joins TRBV7-2 to TRBJ1-2; D might be TRBD1 (6 bases). V was cut by 5 bases and J by 0 bases, with 19 bases left in between. Germline values: CDR1 SGHTA, CDR2 FQGNSA. The CDR3 is 17 amino acids. The DNA of the CDR3 is TGTGCCAGCAGCCCCGGGGGACACAGCACCTCTAACTATGGCTACACCTTC. Protein product: CASSPGGHSTSNYGYTF.

About this clonotype itself: A much larger clone differs by one base, so this may be a read error. The gene calls are TRBV6-2 or TRBV6-3 and TRBJ1-1; D not certain. Deletions cut 5 bases from V and 1 base from J, with 8 bases between. From germline, CDR1 is MNHEY and CDR2 SVGEGT. The CDR3 is 13 residues long. The CDR3 protein is CASSAGWNTEAFF. The CDR3 DNA reads as TGTGCCAGCAGTGCCGGTTGGAACACTGAAGCTTTCTTT.

V gene TRBV27 combines with J gene TRBJ2-1, with a possible D match to TRBD1 (5 bases). The V gene lost 5 bases and the J gene lost 9 bases, with 17 bases spanning the gap. Germline CDR1 reads MNHEY; CDR2 reads SMNVEV (reference sequence). The length of the CDR3 is 14 residues. CDR3 region: CASSPLPGDSEQFF. CDR3 DNA: TGTGCCAGCAGTCCCCTTCCGGGCGACAGTGAGCAGTTCTTC.

There are a few counts of this clonotype. The chain joins TRBV7-3 to TRBJ1-1, with D possibly being TRBD1 (6 bases). V lost 5 bases and J lost 0, with 13 bases in between. CDR3 length: 15 residues. CDR1 SGHTA and CDR2 FQGTGA come from the germline V gene. The CDR3 is CASSPKTGVNTEAFF. The CDR3 nucleotides read TGTGCCAGCAGCCCAAAGACAGGAGTGAACACTGAAGCTTTCTTT.

The J gene is TRBJ2-5, the V gene TRBV7-9, with 7 bases identical to TRBD2. CDR1 is SEHNR and CDR2 is FQNEAQ in the germline V gene (reference sequence). J lost 1 base, V lost 6 bases, and 11 bases had no gene match. CDR3 length: 16 residues. The CDR3 DNA is TGTGCCAGCAGTGGGGGGGAGACGATAACCCAAGAGACCCAGTACTTC. It yields the protein CASSGGETITQETQYF.

A few counts support this clonotype. The chain joins TRBV20-1 to TRBJ2-1; TRBD2 agrees at 11 bases. Germline lookup yields CDR1 DFQATT and CDR2 SNEGSKA (reference sequence). The CDR3 is made up of 15 amino acids. Trimming removed 0 bases from V and 6 bases from J; junction bases left unmatched: 4. CDR3 DNA sequence: TGCAGTGCTAGAGAAAGTAGCGGGAGGGCCAATGAGCAGTTCTTC. Its translation is CSARESSGRANEQFF.

This clonotype was recorded at least ten times. The V gene is TRBV11-2, the J gene TRBJ1-1, with TRBD1 matching over 8 bases. Losses at the gene ends were 1 base for V and 5 bases for J; bases not matched to a gene: 9. CDR1 SGHAT and CDR2 FQNNGV come from the germline V gene. CDR3 length: 16 residues. The chain's CDR3 is CASSLGRQGAGTEAFF. The CDR3, as DNA: TGTGCCAGCAGCTTAGGGCGGCAGGGGGCGGGAACTGAAGCTTTCTTT.

This clonotype came up many times. The rearrangement uses TRBV2 and TRBJ2-7; D is tentatively TRBD1 or TRBD2 (6 bases each). Germline lookup yields CDR1 SNHLY and CDR2 FYNNEI. The CDR3 runs to 14 residues. V shed 7 bases and J shed 3 bases, with 16 bases lying between them. The CDR3 reads CASTNQGTFYEQYF. CDR3 sequence (DNA): TGTGCCAGCACAAACCAGGGGACTTTCTACGAGCAGTACTTC.

This clonotype was counted between two and nine times. V and J are TRBV14 and TRBJ2-7; perhaps TRBD2 as D (5 bases). This CDR3 region has 16 residues. V lost 1 base and J lost 5, with 18 bases in between. The germline V gene has CDR1 SGHDN and CDR2 FVKESK. The CDR3 spells CASSQGWGAISHEQYF. CDR3 nucleotide sequence: TGTGCCAGCAGCCAAGGGTGGGGAGCTATCAGTCACGAGCAGTACTTC. Drawing the rest from reference TRBV14 and TRBJ2-7, the complete variable domain is EAGVTQFPSHSVIEKGQTVTLRCDPISGHDNLYWYRRVMGKEIKFLLHFVKESKQDESGMPNNRFLAERTGGTYSTLKVQPAELEDSGVYFCASSQGWGAISHEQYFGPGTRLTVT.

This clonotype appeared many times. The chain combines TRBV28 with TRBJ2-7, with D maybe TRBD1 (6 bases). Germline V gene sequence: CDR1 MDHEN, CDR2 SYDVKM. The CDR3 is made up of 13 amino acids. Trimming pared 6 bases from V and 6 bases from J, leaving 15 bases between. The CDR3 protein is CASSRNRVGEQYF. CDR3 coding DNA: TGTGCCAGCAGCCGAAACAGGGTCGGCGAGCAGTACTTC.

The chain uses TRBV7-9 and TRBJ1-1; D not resolved. From germline, CDR1 is SEHNR and CDR2 FQNEAQ (reference sequence). V was trimmed by 5 bases and J by 1 base, leaving 17 bases between them. CDR3 length: 16 amino acids. CDR3 protein: CASSPQERTENTEAFF. DNA for the CDR3: TGTGCCAGCAGCCCCCAAGAAAGGACGGAGAACACTGAAGCTTTCTTT.

This clonotype was seen a few times. The CDR3 DNA sequence: TGCGCCAGCAGCCAAGATCCGGGGGTCAGCCAGCCCCAGCATTTT. Translated, it gives CASSQDPGVSQPQHF. V usage is TRBV4-1 and J usage is TRBJ1-5; maybe TRBD1 (5 bases). This CDR3 is 15 amino acids long. Between the trimmed V and J ends, which lost 0 bases and 7 bases, there was a span of 13 bases. The germline V gene has CDR1 MGHRA and CDR2 YSYEKL.

This clonotype has at least ten counts. The chain combines TRBV7-9 with TRBJ1-6, with D hard to call. CDR1 is SEHNR, CDR2 FQNEAQ, per germline (reference sequence). With 8 bases removed from V and 4 bases from J, the gap between germline ends came to 6 bases. The CDR3 covers 12 residues. The CDR3 sequence: CASSEYNSPLHF. The CDR3, as DNA: TGTGCCAGCTCAGAATATAATTCACCCCTCCACTTT.

This clonotype was counted a few times. The V call is TRBV7-6, the J call TRBJ2-6; 10 nucleotides line up with TRBD1. The CDR3 length is 16 residues. V dropped 8 bases and J dropped 2; count of bases not matched to a gene: 6. The germline V gene has CDR1 SGHVS and CDR2 FNYEAQ. The DNA for the CDR3 is TGTGCCAGCCAGGGGACAGGGGAACCTGGGGCCAACGTCCTGACTTTC. Translating it yields CASQGTGEPGANVLTF.

At least ten counts were recorded for this clonotype. The chain employs TRBV7-2 and TRBJ2-7; 11 bases are shared with TRBD2. The germline V gene encodes CDR1 SGHTA and CDR2 FQGNSA. V dropped 4 bases and J dropped 4; count of bases not matched to a gene: 9. CDR3 length: 16 amino acids. In DNA form, the CDR3 reads TGTGCCAGCAGCTCAAGCGGGCCTAGCGGGGGGTACGAGCAGTACTTC. Translating gives CASSSSGPSGGYEQYF.

The sample holds a few counts of this clonotype. The chain carries TRBV6-5 and TRBJ2-1; D not certain. Germline CDR1 MNHEY, CDR2 SVGAGI. CDR3 length equals 15 residues. Trimming left V 2 bases short and J 3 bases short, with 11 bases between. The CDR3 DNA is TGTGCCAGCAGTTACGTCCATTCTGGCTACAATGAGCAGTTCTTC. Translation: CASSYVHSGYNEQFF.

The chain recombines TRBV29-1 with TRBJ2-7, with a weak D call TRBD2 (6 bases). This CDR3 comprises 10 residues. Looked up from germline, CDR1 is SQVTM and CDR2 is ANQGSEA. Trimming stripped 6 bases from V and 7 bases from J, with 10 bases between. CDR3 residues: CSVGGLEQYF. The CDR3 DNA is TGCAGCGTGGGAGGTTTGGAGCAGTACTTC.

This clonotype was seen only a few times. The V call is TRBV10-3, the J call TRBJ1-4, with D uncertain. With 2 bases removed from V and 8 bases from J, the gap between germline ends came to 9 bases. The CDR3 runs to 13 residues. Per germline, CDR1 ENHRY and CDR2 SYGVKD. The CDR3 nucleotides are TGTGCCATCAGTGAGCGGGGTAGGGAAAAACTGTTTTTT. Protein sequence: CAISERGREKLFF.